The clone carrying this TCR beta chain showed up many times. No antigen is known for it. CDR1 KGHDR and CDR2 SFDVKD come from the germline V gene. CDR3 length: 15 residues. Trimming took 4 bases from V and 1 from J, leaving 11 bases between them. TCR alpha and TCR beta cDNA libraries with sample barcodes and UMIs came from 5'RACE using constant-segment primers. Using its own MiXCR run on the 5' RACE reads, TCRdb lists one record per CDR3 protein. Seen here are tens of thousands of distinct CDR3 sequences, over 8.5% observed once, and the top ten hold 12%. This entry belongs to a study of T-cell memory formation after mild COVID-19. Notes on the study in general: Contracting clones, day 15 to 85, had balanced CD4/CD8, and later expanders favored CD4+. Mostly located in CM and EM were contracting CD4+ clones, with contracting CD8+ clones located in EMRA.

The chain has TRBV24-1 and TRBJ2-3, with D unresolved. Specimen: PBMCs or a T cell subset sorted from them (not recorded which). This clonotype was obtained from an adult woman who had mild COVID-19 (a few samples of this study predate the infection). Cell type and time point are not known. CDR3 DNA sequence: TGTGCCACCAGTGAATGGTCTCAAGGCACAGATACGCAGTATTTT. Translation gives CATSEWSQGTDTQYF.